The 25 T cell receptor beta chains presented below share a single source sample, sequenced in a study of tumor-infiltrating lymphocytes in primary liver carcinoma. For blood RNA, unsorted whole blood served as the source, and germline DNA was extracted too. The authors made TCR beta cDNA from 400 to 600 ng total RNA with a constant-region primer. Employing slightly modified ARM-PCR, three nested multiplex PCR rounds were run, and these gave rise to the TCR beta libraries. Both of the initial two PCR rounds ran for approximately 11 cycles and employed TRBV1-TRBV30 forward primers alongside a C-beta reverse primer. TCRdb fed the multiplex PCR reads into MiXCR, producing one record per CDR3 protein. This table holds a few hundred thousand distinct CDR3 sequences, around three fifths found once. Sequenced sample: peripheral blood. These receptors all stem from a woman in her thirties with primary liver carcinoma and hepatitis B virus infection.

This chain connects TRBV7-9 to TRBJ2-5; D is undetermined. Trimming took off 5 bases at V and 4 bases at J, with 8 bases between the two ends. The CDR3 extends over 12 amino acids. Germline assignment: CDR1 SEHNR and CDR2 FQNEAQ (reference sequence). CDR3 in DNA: TGTGCCAGCAGCAGGGTACCAGAGACCCAGTACTTC. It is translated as CASSRVPETQYF.

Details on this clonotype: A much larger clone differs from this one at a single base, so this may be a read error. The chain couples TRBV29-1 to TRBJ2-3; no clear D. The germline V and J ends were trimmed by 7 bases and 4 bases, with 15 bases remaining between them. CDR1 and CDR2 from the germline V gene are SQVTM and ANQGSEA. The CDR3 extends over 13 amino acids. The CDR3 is CSDEVDVADTQYF. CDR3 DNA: TGCAGCGATGAGGTGGACGTGGCAGATACGCAGTATTTT.

In DNA, the CDR3 is TGCAGCGTCGATATAGGGTATGTCGACGAGCAGTACTTC. Translating gives CSVDIGYVDEQYF. V and J are TRBV29-1 and TRBJ2-7, with D unclear. Trimming took off 6 bases at V and 5 bases at J, with 17 bases between the two ends. The CDR3 spans 13 residues. From germline, CDR1 is SQVTM and CDR2 ANQGSEA.

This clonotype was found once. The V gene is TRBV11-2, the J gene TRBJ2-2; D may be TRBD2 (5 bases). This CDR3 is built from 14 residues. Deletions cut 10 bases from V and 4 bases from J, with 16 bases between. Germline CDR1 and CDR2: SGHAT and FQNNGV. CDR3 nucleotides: TGTGCCAACACGTCTAGTGGGAGCACCGGGGAGCTGTTTTTT. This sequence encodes CANTSSGSTGELFF.

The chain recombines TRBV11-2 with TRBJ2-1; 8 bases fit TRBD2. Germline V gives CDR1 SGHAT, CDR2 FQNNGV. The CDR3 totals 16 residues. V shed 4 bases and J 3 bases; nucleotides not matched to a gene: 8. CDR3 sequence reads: CASSCQNSGDYNEQFF. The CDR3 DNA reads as TGTGCCAGCAGCTGCCAGAATAGCGGGGACTACAATGAGCAGTTCTTC.

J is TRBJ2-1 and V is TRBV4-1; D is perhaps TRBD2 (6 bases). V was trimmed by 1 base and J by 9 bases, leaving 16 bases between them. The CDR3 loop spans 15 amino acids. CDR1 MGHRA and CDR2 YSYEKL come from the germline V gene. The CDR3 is CASSQGRLVLGEQFF. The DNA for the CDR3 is TGCGCCAGCAGCCAAGGGAGACTAGTTTTGGGTGAGCAGTTCTTC.

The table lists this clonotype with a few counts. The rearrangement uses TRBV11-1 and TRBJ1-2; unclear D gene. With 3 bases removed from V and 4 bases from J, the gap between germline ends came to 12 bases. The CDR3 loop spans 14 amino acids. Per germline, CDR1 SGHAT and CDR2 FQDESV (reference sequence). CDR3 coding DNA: TGTGCCAGCAGCTTCAAGGGATTTGGCTATGGCTACACCTTC. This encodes CASSFKGFGYGYTF.

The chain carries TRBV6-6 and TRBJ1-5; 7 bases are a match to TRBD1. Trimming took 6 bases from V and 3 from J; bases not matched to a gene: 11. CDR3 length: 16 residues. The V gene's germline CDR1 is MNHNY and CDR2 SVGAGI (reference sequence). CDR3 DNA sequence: TGTGCCAGCAGCCGGACAGGACCATATAACAATCAGCCCCAGCATTTT. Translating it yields CASSRTGPYNNQPQHF.

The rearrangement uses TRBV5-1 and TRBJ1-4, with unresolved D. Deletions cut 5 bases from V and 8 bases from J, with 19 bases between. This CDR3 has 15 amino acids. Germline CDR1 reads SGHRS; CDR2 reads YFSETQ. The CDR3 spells CASSSGPGGEEKLFF. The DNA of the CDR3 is TGCGCCAGCAGTTCGGGTCCGGGTGGAGAAGAAAAACTGTTTTTT.

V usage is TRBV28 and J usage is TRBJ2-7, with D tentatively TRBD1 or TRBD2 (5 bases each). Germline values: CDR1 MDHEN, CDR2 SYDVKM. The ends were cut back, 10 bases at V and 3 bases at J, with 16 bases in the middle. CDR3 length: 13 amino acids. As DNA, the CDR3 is TGTGCCACCAACCGGGACCATCACTACGAGCAGTACTTC. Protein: CATNRDHHYEQYF.

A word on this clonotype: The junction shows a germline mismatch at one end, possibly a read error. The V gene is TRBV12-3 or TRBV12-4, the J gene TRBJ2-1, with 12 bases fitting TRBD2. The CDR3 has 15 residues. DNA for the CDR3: TGTGCCAGCAGCCAACTAGCGGGAGGATACAGTGAGCAGTTCTTC. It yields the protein CASSQLAGGYSEQFF.

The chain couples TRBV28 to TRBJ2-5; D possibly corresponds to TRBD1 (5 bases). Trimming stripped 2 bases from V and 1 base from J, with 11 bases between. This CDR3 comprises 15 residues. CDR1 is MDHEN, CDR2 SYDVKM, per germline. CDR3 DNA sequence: TGTGCCAGCAGTTTAATATGGACATCCCAAGAGACCCAGTACTTC. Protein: CASSLIWTSQETQYF. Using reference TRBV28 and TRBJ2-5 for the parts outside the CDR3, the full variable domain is DVKVTQSSRYLVKRTGEKVFLECVQDMDHENMFWYRQDPGLGLRLIYFSYDVKMKEKGDIPEGYSVSREKKERFSLILESASTNQTSMYLCASSLIWTSQETQYFGPGTRLLVL.

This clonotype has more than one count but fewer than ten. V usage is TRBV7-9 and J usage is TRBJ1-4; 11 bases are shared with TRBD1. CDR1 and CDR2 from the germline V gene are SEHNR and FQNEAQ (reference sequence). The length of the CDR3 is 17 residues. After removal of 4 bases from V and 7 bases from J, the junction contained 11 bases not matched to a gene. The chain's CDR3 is CASSYGQGAGLSEKLFF. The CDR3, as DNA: TGTGCCAGCAGCTATGGACAGGGGGCTGGGTTAAGTGAAAAACTGTTTTTT.

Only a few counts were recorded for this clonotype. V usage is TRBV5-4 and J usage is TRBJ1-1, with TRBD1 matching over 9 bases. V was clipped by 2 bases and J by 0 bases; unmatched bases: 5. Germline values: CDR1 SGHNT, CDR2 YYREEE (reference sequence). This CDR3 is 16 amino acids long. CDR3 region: CASSFRDRDMNTEAFF. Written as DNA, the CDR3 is TGTGCCAGCAGCTTCCGGGACAGGGACATGAACACTGAAGCTTTCTTT.

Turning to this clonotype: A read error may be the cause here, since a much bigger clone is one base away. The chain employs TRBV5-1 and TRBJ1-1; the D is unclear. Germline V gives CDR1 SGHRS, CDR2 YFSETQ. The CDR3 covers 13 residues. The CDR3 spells CGSSPTPDTEAFF. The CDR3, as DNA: TGCGGCAGCAGCCCGACCCCTGACACTGAAGCTTTCTTT. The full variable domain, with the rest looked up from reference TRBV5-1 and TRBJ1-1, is KAGVTQTPRYLIKTRGQQVTLSCSPISGHRSVSWYQQTPGQGLQFLFEYFSETQRNKGNFPGRFSGRQFSNSRSEMNVSTLELGDSALYLCGSSPTPDTEAFFGQGTRLTVV.

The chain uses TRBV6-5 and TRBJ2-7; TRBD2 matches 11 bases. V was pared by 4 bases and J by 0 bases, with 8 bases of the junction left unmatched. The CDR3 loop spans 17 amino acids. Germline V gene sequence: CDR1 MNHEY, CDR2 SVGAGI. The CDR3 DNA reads TGTGCCAGCAGTTCCGAGGCTAGCGGGAGGTTCTCCTACGAGCAGTACTTC. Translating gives CASSSEASGRFSYEQYF.

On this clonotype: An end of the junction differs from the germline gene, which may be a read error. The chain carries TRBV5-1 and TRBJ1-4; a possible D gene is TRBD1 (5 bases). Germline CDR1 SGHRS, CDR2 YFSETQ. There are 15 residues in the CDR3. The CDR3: CASSLEGTRGEKLFF. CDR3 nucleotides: TGTGCCAGCAGCTTGGAGGGGACCCGGGGTGAAAAACTGTTTTTT.

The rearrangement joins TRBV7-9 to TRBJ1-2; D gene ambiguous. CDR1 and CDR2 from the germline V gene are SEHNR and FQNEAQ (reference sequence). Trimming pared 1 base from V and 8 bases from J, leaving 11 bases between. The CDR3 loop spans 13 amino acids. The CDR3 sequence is CASSLVGGLGYTF. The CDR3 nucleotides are TGTGCCAGCAGCTTAGTGGGCGGCCTGGGCTACACCTTC.

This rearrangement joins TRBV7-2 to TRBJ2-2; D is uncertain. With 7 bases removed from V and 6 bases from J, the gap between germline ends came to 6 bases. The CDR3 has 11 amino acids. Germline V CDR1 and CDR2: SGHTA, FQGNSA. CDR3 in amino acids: CASTSSGELFF. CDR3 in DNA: TGTGCCAGCACCTCGTCCGGGGAGCTGTTTTTT.

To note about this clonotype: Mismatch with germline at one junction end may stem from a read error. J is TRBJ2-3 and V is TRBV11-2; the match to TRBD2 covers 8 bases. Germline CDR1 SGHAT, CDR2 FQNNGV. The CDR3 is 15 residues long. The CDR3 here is CVSSLGGRNTDTQYF. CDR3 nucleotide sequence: TGTGTCAGCAGCTTAGGCGGGAGGAATACAGATACGCAGTATTTT.

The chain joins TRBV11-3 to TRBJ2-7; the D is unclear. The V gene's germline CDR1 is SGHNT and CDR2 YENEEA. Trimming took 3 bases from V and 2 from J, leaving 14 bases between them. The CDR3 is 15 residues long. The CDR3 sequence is CASSFGQESTYEQYF. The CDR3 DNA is TGTGCCAGCAGCTTCGGGCAGGAGTCCACCTACGAGCAGTACTTC.

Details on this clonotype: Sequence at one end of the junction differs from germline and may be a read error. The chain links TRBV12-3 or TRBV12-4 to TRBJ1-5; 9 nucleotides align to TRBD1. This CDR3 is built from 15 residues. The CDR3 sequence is CVSRPGQGGNQPQHF. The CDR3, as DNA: TGTGTCAGCAGACCGGGACAGGGAGGCAATCAGCCCCAGCATTTT.

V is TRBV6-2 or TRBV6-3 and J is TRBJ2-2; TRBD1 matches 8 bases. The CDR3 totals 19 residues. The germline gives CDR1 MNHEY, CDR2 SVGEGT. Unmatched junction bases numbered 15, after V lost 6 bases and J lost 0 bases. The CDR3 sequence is CASSPSMGQDQANTGELFF. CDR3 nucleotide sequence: TGTGCCAGCAGCCCCTCCATGGGACAGGATCAAGCGAACACCGGGGAGCTGTTTTTT.

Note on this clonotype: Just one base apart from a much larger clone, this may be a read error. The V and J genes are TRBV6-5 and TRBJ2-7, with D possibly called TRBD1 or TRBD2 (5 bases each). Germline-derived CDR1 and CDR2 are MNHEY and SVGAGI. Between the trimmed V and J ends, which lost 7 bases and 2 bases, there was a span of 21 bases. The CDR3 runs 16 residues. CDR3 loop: CASIKNRAGSPYEQYF. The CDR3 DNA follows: TGTGCCAGCATTAAAAATAGGGCAGGGAGCCCCTACGAGCAGTACTTC.

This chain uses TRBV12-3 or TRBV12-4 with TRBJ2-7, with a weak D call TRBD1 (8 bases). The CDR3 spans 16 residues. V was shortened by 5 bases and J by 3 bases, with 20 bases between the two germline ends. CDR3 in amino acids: CASSTRTGTTRYEQYF. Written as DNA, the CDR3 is TGTGCCAGCAGTACGCGGACAGGGACTACCCGCTACGAGCAGTACTTC.